A selection of T cell receptor beta chains follows, all from one sample in a study of early T cells in non-severe SARS-CoV-2 infection. TCRdb called the 5' RACE reads again in MiXCR, with one record for every CDR3 protein. Of 25,000 to 30,000 distinct CDR3 sequences in the sample, under 6% were seen once. The sequencing input was whole blood. The receptors originated from an adult who was a healthcare worker with PCR-confirmed SARS-CoV-2 infection or an uninfected control (not recorded which). CDR3s include the opening cysteine and the closing phenylalanine or tryptophan. Each record gives: CDR3 DNA, CDR3 protein, clone size, D gene, J gene, V gene. A D gene is named only where the DNA matches it firmly. Clone size is not always given. Where it is, it says once, few, many or a class for expanded clones.

DNA: TGTGCCAGCAGTTTGGGGCAGATCTATGGCTACACCTTC
CDR3: CASSLGQIYGYTF
size: .
D: .
J: TRBJ1-2
V: TRBV12-3/TRBV12-4

DNA: TGTGCCAGCAGTTACTCGACCGAAAGCTCTGGAAACACCATATATTTT
CDR3: CASSYSTESSGNTIYF
size: few
D: .
J: TRBJ1-3
V: TRBV6-5

DNA: TGTGCCAGCAGCCAGCTTATGAACACTGAAGCTTTCTTT
CDR3: CASSQLMNTEAFF
size: many
D: .
J: TRBJ1-1
V: TRBV3-1

DNA: TGTGCCAGCACCGGGACATCTGGTGGTTCACCCCTCCACTTT
CDR3: CASTGTSGGSPLHF
size: many
D: .
J: TRBJ1-6
V: TRBV9

DNA: TGCGCCAGCAGTCAAAAGACAGGGGATACGCAGTATTTT
CDR3: CASSQKTGDTQYF
size: medium-sized
D: TRBD1
J: TRBJ2-3
V: TRBV23-1

DNA: TGTGCCAGCTCACCACCCCTCGACTCCATGGGGGAGCAAGAGACCCAGTACTTC
CDR3: CASSPPLDSMGEQETQYF
size: .
D: .
J: TRBJ2-5
V: TRBV18

DNA: TGTGCCAGCACTCCAGGGGGGTCTAGCACAGATACGCAGTATTTT
CDR3: CASTPGGSSTDTQYF
size: many
D: .
J: TRBJ2-3
V: TRBV28

DNA: TGCGCCAGCAGCCAAGCCACTCCCGGGACTAGCGACTCCTACGAGCAGTACTTC
CDR3: CASSQATPGTSDSYEQYF
size: many
D: TRBD2
J: TRBJ2-7
V: TRBV4-3

DNA: TGTGCCAGCAGCTTAGCCGACAGGGTGTATGGCTACACCTTC
CDR3: CASSLADRVYGYTF
size: .
D: TRBD1
J: TRBJ1-2
V: TRBV7-9

DNA: TGTGCCAGCAGTTACGGGGGGCGCGCCTACGAGCAGTACTTC
CDR3: CASSYGGRAYEQYF
size: many
D: .
J: TRBJ2-7
V: TRBV6-5

DNA: TGTGCCAGCAGTTCGCCGGGACAGAACACCGGGGAGCTGTTTTTT
CDR3: CASSSPGQNTGELFF
size: many
D: .
J: TRBJ2-2
V: TRBV28

DNA: TGTGCCAGCAGACCGCCCGGGACAGGGGGCGTTAATCAGCCCCAGCATTTT
CDR3: CASRPPGTGGVNQPQHF
size: many
D: TRBD1
J: TRBJ1-5
V: TRBV6-2/TRBV6-3

DNA: TGTGCCAGCAGCTTATCAGGGGGCCACGAGCAGTACTTC
CDR3: CASSLSGGHEQYF
size: many
D: TRBD1
J: TRBJ2-7
V: TRBV7-3

DNA: TGTGCCAGCAGCTTAACGGATTCCTACGAGCAGTACTTC
CDR3: CASSLTDSYEQYF
size: many
D: .
J: TRBJ2-7
V: TRBV13

DNA: TGTGCCCTCGAGAGGTATGGAAGGCTCGATGAGCAGTTCTTC
CDR3: CALERYGRLDEQFF
size: many
D: .
J: TRBJ2-1
V: TRBV7-8

DNA: TGCAGCGTTGCTAAGAGGGGGTGGACTGAAGCTTTCTTT
CDR3: CSVAKRGWTEAFF
size: many
D: .
J: TRBJ1-1
V: TRBV29-1

DNA: TGTGCCACCTGCCCCCGGACTAACTACTTGGTGGAGACCGGGGAGCTGTTTTTT
CDR3: CATCPRTNYLVETGELFF
size: many
D: .
J: TRBJ2-2
V: TRBV19

DNA: TGTGCCAGCAGTTTAAGTAGGAGCTCCTATAATTCACCCCTCCACTTT
CDR3: CASSLSRSSYNSPLHF
size: many
D: .
J: TRBJ1-6
V: TRBV12-3/TRBV12-4

DNA: TGTGCCAGCACAACAGCTACTATACCGCTCTATGGCTACACCTTC
CDR3: CASTTATIPLYGYTF
size: .
D: .
J: TRBJ1-2
V: TRBV7-8

DNA: TGTGCCAGCAGCCACCAGAGAAGCTCTGGAAACACCATATATTTT
CDR3: CASSHQRSSGNTIYF
size: few
D: .
J: TRBJ1-3
V: TRBV4-2

DNA: TGTGCCAGCTCCCGGACTAGCGGGGGGCCCGTAGGCACAGATACGCAGTATTTT
CDR3: CASSRTSGGPVGTDTQYF
size: .
D: TRBD2
J: TRBJ2-3
V: TRBV18

DNA: TGTGCCAGCGGATCCGGACAAAGTAATGAAAAACTGTTTTTT
CDR3: CASGSGQSNEKLFF
size: few
D: .
J: TRBJ1-4
V: TRBV6-5

DNA: TGTGCCAGCAGCTTAGAGGGAGGGCACTATGGCTACACCTTC
CDR3: CASSLEGGHYGYTF
size: many
D: .
J: TRBJ1-2
V: TRBV11-2

DNA: TGTGCCAGCAGCGTAGGGGATGGGGCGGAATATGGCTACACCTTC
CDR3: CASSVGDGAEYGYTF
size: .
D: .
J: TRBJ1-2
V: TRBV9

DNA: TGTGCCAGCTCACCATGGGAGCAAAACACTGAAGCTTTCTTT
CDR3: CASSPWEQNTEAFF
size: .
D: .
J: TRBJ1-1
V: TRBV18

DNA: TGTGCCAGCAGCCTCCAACGGGGTGAGCAGTTCTTC
CDR3: CASSLQRGEQFF
size: medium-sized
D: .
J: TRBJ2-1
V: TRBV7-6

DNA: TGTGCCAGTAGTATGGGCACGCAGTATTTT
CDR3: CASSMGTQYF
size: many
D: .
J: TRBJ2-3
V: TRBV19

DNA: TGCAGTGCTACCTTCGACAGGGCGTGGAGGGATACGCAGTATTTT
CDR3: CSATFDRAWRDTQYF
size: medium-sized
D: TRBD1
J: TRBJ2-3
V: TRBV20-1

DNA: TGTGCCAGCAGCTGGGGGAGCTCCTACAATGAGCAGTTCTTC
CDR3: CASSWGSSYNEQFF
size: many
D: .
J: TRBJ2-1
V: TRBV7-6